The 5 T cell receptor beta chains given below trace back to one sample, sequenced in a study of T cells after posttransplantation cyclophosphamide. Only in-frame clones appear in the TCRdb table, and some are missing; sequencing was by immunoSEQ multiplex PCR. There are roughly 34,000 clones in the sample, none observed a single time. Sequenced: PBMCs. All receptors derive from a woman aged 25 to 39 in good health and a related stem cell transplant donor.

This clone was observed at least ten times. V and J are TRBV11-2 and TRBJ2-5; D gene unclear. Trimming took 1 base from V and 2 from J, leaving 11 bases between them. CDR1 and CDR2 (germline): SGHAT, FQNNGV. This CDR3 is 15 amino acids long. CDR3 nucleotides: TGTGCCAGCAGCTTAGCCTGGGCACCACAAGAGACCCAGTACTTC. It yields the protein CASSLAWAPQETQYF.

This clone was observed many times. This chain links TRBV6-6 with TRBJ1-5, with TRBD1 identical over 7 bases. Germline V CDR1 and CDR2: MNHNY, SVGAGI (reference sequence). The CDR3 has 15 amino acids. Trimming took 2 bases from V and 6 from J; bases not matched to a gene: 7. CDR3 nucleotides: TGTGCCAGCAGTTACGAGACAGGGAGTTTTCAGCCCCAGCATTTT. This encodes CASSYETGSFQPQHF.

This clone was seen at least ten times. The chain couples TRBV18 to TRBJ1-2; TRBD1 matches 7 bases. The trim removed 4 bases at V and 2 bases at J, leaving 1 base unmatched. This CDR3 region has 13 residues. Germline CDR1 is KGHSH and CDR2 is LQKENI. The CDR3 is CASSQGQNYGYTF. The CDR3 nucleotides are TGTGCCAGCTCACAGGGACAGAACTATGGCTACACCTTC.

This clone was observed many times. The rearrangement uses TRBV6-2 or TRBV6-3 and TRBJ2-7, with 9 nucleotides matching TRBD1. This CDR3 region has 15 residues. Germline CDR1 and CDR2: MNHEY and SVGEGT. The trim removed 5 bases at V and 6 bases at J, leaving 11 bases unmatched. For the CDR3, the DNA is TGTGCCAGCAGTACCCCAAAACAGGGGGCGACCGAGCAGTACTTC. Its translation is CASSTPKQGATEQYF.

The sample holds a few counts of this clone. The rearrangement links TRBV7-8 to TRBJ1-6; the match to TRBD1 covers 8 bases. V trimming: 1 base; J trimming: 6 bases; junction bases outside the gene matches: 5. The CDR3 totals 16 residues. The V gene's germline CDR1 is SGHVS and CDR2 FQNEAQ. CDR3 loop: CASSLGGTGRNSPLHF. DNA for the CDR3: TGTGCCAGCAGCTTAGGGGGGACAGGCCGTAATTCACCCCTCCACTTT.